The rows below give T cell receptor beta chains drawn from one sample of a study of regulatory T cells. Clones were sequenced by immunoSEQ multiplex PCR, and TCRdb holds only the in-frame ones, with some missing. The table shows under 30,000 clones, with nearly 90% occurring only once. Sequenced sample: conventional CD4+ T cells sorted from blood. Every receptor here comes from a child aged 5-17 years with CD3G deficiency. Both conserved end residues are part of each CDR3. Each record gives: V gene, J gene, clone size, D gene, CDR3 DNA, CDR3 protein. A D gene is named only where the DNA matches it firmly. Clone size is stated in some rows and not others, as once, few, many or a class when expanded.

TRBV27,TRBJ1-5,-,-,TGTGCCAGCAGTTTATCTCTAGCTGCTGGGGGTCGAAGCAATCAGCCCCAGCATTTT,CASSLSLAAGGRSNQPQHF
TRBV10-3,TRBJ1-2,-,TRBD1,TGTGCCATCAGTACAGACAGGGGTACCAACTATGGCTACACCTTC,CAISTDRGTNYGYTF
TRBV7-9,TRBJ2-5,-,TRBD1,TGTGCCAGCAGCGTACAGGGGGCTGGAGAGACCCAGTACTTC,CASSVQGAGETQYF
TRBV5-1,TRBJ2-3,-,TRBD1,TGCGCCAGCTGCACAGGGGGCTCTGCAGATACGCAGTATTTT,CASCTGGSADTQYF
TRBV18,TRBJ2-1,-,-,TGTGCCAGCTCACCAGCACCCTACAATGAGCAGTTCTTC,CASSPAPYNEQFF
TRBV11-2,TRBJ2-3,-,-,TGTGCCAGCAGCGAGACACTATTAACGCAGTATTTT,CASSETLLTQYF
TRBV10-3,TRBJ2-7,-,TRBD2,TGTGCCATCAGTGAGTCGGGCGGTGGTAGCGGGAGGGCCCCGTACGAGCAGTACTTC,CAISESGGGSGRAPYEQYF
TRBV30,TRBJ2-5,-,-,TGTGCCTGGTCCATTAGACCTGGGGAGACCCAGTACTTC,CAWSIRPGETQYF
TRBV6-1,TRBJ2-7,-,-,TGTGCCAGCAGTCGACGACAGGACTACGAGCAGTACTTC,CASSRRQDYEQYF
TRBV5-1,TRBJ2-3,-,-,TGCGCCAGCAGCCCCTTCGGGGATCCCGGAGATACGCAGTATTTT,CASSPFGDPGDTQYF
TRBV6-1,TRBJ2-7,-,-,TGTGCCAGCAGAGAACCAGGGAGTAAAAAAGGATACGAGCAGTACTTC,CASREPGSKKGYEQYF
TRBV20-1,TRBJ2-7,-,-,TGCAGTGCTAGACTAGGGGGAGCGCAGTACTTC,CSARLGGAQYF
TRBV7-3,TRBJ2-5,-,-,TGTGCCAGCTATGCTGGAAATGGGTCGTGGCGAAAACAGACCCAGTACTTC,CASYAGNGSWRKQTQYF
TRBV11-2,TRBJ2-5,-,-,TGTGCCAGCAGCTTAGAGGTGGGGCGAGAGACCCAGTACTTC,CASSLEVGRETQYF
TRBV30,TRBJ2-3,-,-,TGTGCCTGGAGTGATACAGTTCAGAAGTATTTT,CAWSDTVQKYF
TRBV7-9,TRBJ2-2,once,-,TGTGCCAGCAGCTTAAGTTCCTCCCGAGACTGGCCCGGGGAGCTGTTTTTT,CASSLSSSRDWPGELFF
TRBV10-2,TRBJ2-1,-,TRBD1,TGCGCCAGCAAGTCAGGGGGCAGGAATGAGCAGTTCTTC,CASKSGGRNEQFF
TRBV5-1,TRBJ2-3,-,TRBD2,TGCGCCAGCAGCTTGTCGTCTAGCGGGAGCACAGATACGCAGTATTTT,CASSLSSSGSTDTQYF
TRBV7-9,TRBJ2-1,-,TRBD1,TGTGCCAGCAGCCTCGGGACAGGGTTCACCGGGAATGAGCAGTTCTTC,CASSLGTGFTGNEQFF
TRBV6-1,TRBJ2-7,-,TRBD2,TGTGCCAGCAGCTCGGGGGGTTCTGGCTACGAGCAGTACTTC,CASSSGGSGYEQYF
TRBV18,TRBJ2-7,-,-,TGTGCCAGCTCACCAGGGCAGTCCCCTAACTACGAGCAGTACTTC,CASSPGQSPNYEQYF
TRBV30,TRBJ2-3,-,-,TGTGCCTGGAGCCCGGGAGGGACAGTGTATTTT,CAWSPGGTVYF
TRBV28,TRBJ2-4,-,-,TGTGCCAGCAGCCGCGGCGGGGTAGCCAAAAACATTCAGTACTTC,CASSRGGVAKNIQYF
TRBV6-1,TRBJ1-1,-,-,TGTGCCAGCAGTGTCGGGTACCATGAAGCTTTCTTT,CASSVGYHEAFF
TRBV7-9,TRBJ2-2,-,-,TGTGCCAGCAGCCCGAGGACGGGAACGAACACCGGGGAGCTGTTTTTT,CASSPRTGTNTGELFF
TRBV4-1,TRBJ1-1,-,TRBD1,TGCGCCAGCAGCCAAGGACAGGGGGCGTTCACTGAAGCTTTCTTT,CASSQGQGAFTEAFF